The 20 T cell receptor beta chains listed next were all sequenced from one sample in a study of T cells after yellow fever vaccination. TCRdb reprocessed the 5' RACE reads with MiXCR, giving one entry per CDR3 protein. The sample lists 250,000 to 300,000 distinct CDR3 sequences, 8.7% occurring once. Specimen: CD4+ T cells sorted from PBMCs, collected 5 days after the yellow fever booster vaccination. These receptors originate from a man between 18 and 35 years old who received the YFV17D yellow fever vaccine.

This clonotype has ten or more counts. The chain combines TRBV12-3 or TRBV12-4 with TRBJ1-5, with D unresolved. The CDR3 totals 15 residues. V lost 6 bases and J lost 5, with 17 bases in between. The CDR3 DNA reads as TGTGCCAGCAGCTCCGTAGCGGGAGCCTATCAGCCCCAGCATTTT. This sequence encodes CASSSVAGAYQPQHF.

This clonotype has ten or more counts. V is TRBV11-2 and J is TRBJ1-2; no firm D call. CDR1 SGHAT and CDR2 FQNNGV come from the germline V gene. CDR3 size: 17 residues. V lost 4 bases and J lost 4, with 22 bases in between. The CDR3 DNA follows: TGTGCCAGCAGCTCGTTCCGTGCGGGAGGCTCGACCTATGGCTACACCTTC. Translation gives CASSSFRAGGSTYGYTF.

This clonotype was recorded a few times. The chain employs TRBV7-2 and TRBJ1-2; D ambiguous. V lost 1 base to trimming and J lost 6 bases, with 9 bases between them. The CDR3 is 13 amino acids. Germline V gene lookup returns CDR1 SGHTA and CDR2 FQGNSA. In DNA, the CDR3 is TGTGCCAGCAGCTTAGACAGAGCTCATGGCTACACCTTC. Translation gives CASSLDRAHGYTF.

This clonotype was observed a few times. This sequence joins TRBV19 and TRBJ2-3; D might be TRBD1 (6 bases). Trimming took 3 bases from V and 1 from J, leaving 17 bases between them. The CDR3 consists of 17 residues. Germline loops: CDR1 LNHDA, CDR2 SQIVND (reference sequence). The CDR3 nucleotides are TGTGCCAGTAGTATCTGTCTAGGGGGTTCGTGCACAGATACGCAGTATTTT. Amino acids: CASSICLGGSCTDTQYF.

The V call is TRBV5-6, the J call TRBJ2-5; D is perhaps TRBD1 (6 bases). Germline-derived CDR1 and CDR2 are SGHDT and YYEEEE. V lost 5 bases and J 5 bases, leaving 19 bases between the germline ends. This CDR3 spans 15 amino acids. The DNA of the CDR3 is TGTGCCAGCAGTCTTCTCTGGGGGCTCAGGGAGACCCAGTACTTC. Protein product: CASSLLWGLRETQYF.

The V call is TRBV6-2 or TRBV6-3, the J call TRBJ2-1, with a weak D call TRBD2 (5 bases). Between the trimmed V and J ends, which lost 6 bases and 9 bases, there was a span of 15 bases. Germline CDR1 MNHEY, CDR2 SVGEGT. There are 13 residues in the CDR3. CDR3 sequence reads: CASSLGLGSEQFF. CDR3 in DNA: TGTGCCAGCAGCCTGGGCTTGGGGAGTGAGCAGTTCTTC.

In its sample, this clonotype was seen a few times. This chain links TRBV11-2 with TRBJ1-1; D ambiguous. The germline V and J ends were trimmed by 6 bases and 1 base, with 9 bases remaining between them. The CDR3 runs 13 residues. Germline V gene lookup returns CDR1 SGHAT and CDR2 FQNNGV. The CDR3 coding sequence is TGTGCCAGCAGTGCGGACCAGAACACTGAAGCTTTCTTT. As protein: CASSADQNTEAFF.

This clonotype was recorded at least ten times. This sequence joins TRBV7-9 and TRBJ2-5; 7 nucleotides agree with TRBD1. The J segment lost 2 bases and the V segment lost 4 bases, leaving 1 base of the junction unmatched. The CDR3 has 13 amino acids. The germline CDR1 and CDR2 sequences are SEHNR and FQNEAQ (reference sequence). The CDR3 loop is CASSSTGQETQYF. CDR3 DNA sequence: TGTGCCAGCAGCTCGACAGGGCAAGAGACCCAGTACTTC.

This clonotype was found a few times. The V and J genes are TRBV19 and TRBJ2-3, with TRBD2 matching over 7 bases. The CDR3 runs to 16 residues. Germline values: CDR1 LNHDA, CDR2 SQIVND (reference sequence). V was pared by 6 bases and J by 5 bases, with 14 bases of the junction left unmatched. CDR3 bases: TGTGCCAGTAGCCCCGAGGGGCGGGGGAGAGTAGATACGCAGTATTTT. Translating it yields CASSPEGRGRVDTQYF.

This clonotype turned up a few times. The chain uses TRBV20-1 and TRBJ1-4, with TRBD1 as a possible D gene (6 bases). V lost 8 bases and J 8 bases, leaving 15 bases between the germline ends. CDR3 length: 12 amino acids. The V gene's germline CDR1 is DFQATT and CDR2 SNEGSKA (reference sequence). The CDR3 sequence is CSPSQGDEKLFF. In nucleotides, the CDR3 is TGCAGTCCATCACAGGGTGACGAAAAACTGTTTTTT.

The rearrangement uses TRBV28 and TRBJ1-2, with a possible D match to TRBD1 (5 bases). The CDR3 is 11 residues long. CDR1 is MDHEN, CDR2 SYDVKM, per germline. V lost 11 bases, J lost 2 bases, and 9 bases lay in between. CDR3 amino acids: CAGASNYGYTF. The CDR3 nucleotides read TGTGCCGGGGCATCAAACTATGGCTACACCTTC.

The sample holds a few counts of this clonotype. V is TRBV7-2 and J is TRBJ1-2; possibly TRBD1 for D (6 bases). The ends were cut back, 5 bases at V and 4 bases at J, with 17 bases in the middle. CDR3 length: 15 amino acids. The germline V gene encodes CDR1 SGHTA and CDR2 FQGNSA. The CDR3 protein is CASSPELRGTYGYTF. The CDR3 DNA reads as TGTGCCAGCAGCCCGGAGCTAAGGGGGACCTATGGCTACACCTTC.

This chain connects TRBV7-9 to TRBJ1-5; possible D gene TRBD1, 5 bases. Trimming stripped 5 bases from V and 3 bases from J, with 14 bases between. CDR1 SEHNR and CDR2 FQNEAQ come from the germline V gene (reference sequence). This CDR3 spans 15 amino acids. The CDR3 region has the DNA TGTGCCAGCAGCCTTTGGGGGGGTGCCAATCAGCCCCAGCATTTT. Translated: CASSLWGGANQPQHF.

In its sample, this clonotype was seen a few times. The chain couples TRBV7-3 to TRBJ2-3; a weak D match, TRBD2 (6 bases). CDR1 and CDR2 from the germline V gene are SGHTA and FQGTGA. CDR3 length: 16 amino acids. Trimming took off 4 bases at V and 0 bases at J, with 14 bases between the two ends. CDR3 DNA: TGTGCCAGCAGCTCCGGAGGGTGGTCTAGCACAGATACGCAGTATTTT. Protein sequence: CASSSGGWSSTDTQYF.

The CDR3 DNA is TGCGCCAGCAGCTTGAGTCCGGGGGGGCTGGACACCGGGGAGCTGTTTTTT. This sequence encodes CASSLSPGGLDTGELFF. The chain carries TRBV5-1 and TRBJ2-2; 8 nucleotides line up with TRBD2. The CDR3 totals 17 residues. Per germline, CDR1 SGHRS and CDR2 YFSETQ. V lost 1 base to trimming and J lost 3 bases; unmatched junction nucleotides: 8.

This clonotype was counted many times. This sequence joins TRBV12-3 or TRBV12-4 and TRBJ1-1; a possible D gene is TRBD1 (5 bases). V was clipped by 7 bases and J by 0 bases, with 36 bases between them. The CDR3 totals 22 residues. CDR3 residues: CASTLLAGRFMGLGGLNTEAFF. CDR3 in DNA: TGTGCCAGCACCCTCCTGGCAGGGCGGTTTATGGGGTTGGGGGGACTGAACACTGAAGCTTTCTTT.

This clonotype was observed at least ten times. The rearrangement uses TRBV11-1 and TRBJ2-3; no reliable D call. Germline CDR1 reads SGHAT; CDR2 reads FQDESV (reference sequence). The V and J ends lost 1 base and 0 bases respectively, with 8 bases between them. There are 15 residues in the CDR3. CDR3 bases: TGTGCCAGCAGCTTAGGCGGCCTGAGCACAGATACGCAGTATTTT. Protein product: CASSLGGLSTDTQYF.

The J gene is TRBJ2-5, the V gene TRBV5-1; D is uncertain. V was cut by 4 bases and J by 5 bases, with 12 bases left in between. Germline assignment: CDR1 SGHRS and CDR2 YFSETQ. The CDR3 runs 13 residues. CDR3 amino acids: CASSQRSRETQYF. The DNA for the CDR3 is TGCGCCAGCAGCCAACGGTCTCGGGAGACCCAGTACTTC. Full variable domain (remainder filled in from reference TRBV5-1 and TRBJ2-5): KAGVTQTPRYLIKTRGQQVTLSCSPISGHRSVSWYQQTPGQGLQFLFEYFSETQRNKGNFPGRFSGRQFSNSRSEMNVSTLELGDSALYLCASSQRSRETQYFGPGTRLLVL.

This clonotype showed up many times. The rearrangement joins TRBV29-1 to TRBJ2-5, with a possible D match to TRBD1 (6 bases). The CDR3 is 12 amino acids. V lost 3 bases and J 4 bases, leaving 9 bases between the germline ends. Looked up from germline, CDR1 is SQVTM and CDR2 is ANQGSEA. The CDR3 is CSVDRGGETQYF. The CDR3 nucleotides are TGCAGCGTTGATCGAGGGGGAGAGACCCAGTACTTC.

The rearrangement links TRBV20-1 to TRBJ1-5, with D perhaps TRBD1 (6 bases). V was clipped by 6 bases and J by 9 bases, with 21 bases between them. Germline V gene lookup returns CDR1 DFQATT and CDR2 SNEGSKA (reference sequence). The CDR3 is 14 residues long. CDR3 coding DNA: TGCAGTGCGACCCTAAGGGGGGGGGAGCGGCCCCAGCATTTT. Translated: CSATLRGGERPQHF.